This is a list of T cell receptor beta chains from one sample in a study of T cell clonotyping in hematopoietic cell transplantation. TCRdb keeps only in-frame clones here, not all; method: immunoSEQ multiplex PCR. The sample lists fewer than 25,000 clones, approximately 80% occurring once. Sequenced material: peripheral blood mononuclear cells, taken before stem cell transplant. Receptors were obtained from a man aged 60-69 years with acute myeloid leukemia. Some clones in this sample may be carry-over from other donors' samples. The CDR3 runs from the conserved cysteine through the conserved F or W. Fields, in order: D gene, V gene, clone size, J gene, CDR3 protein, CDR3 DNA. A D gene is named only where the DNA matches it firmly. Size tells how often a clone was seen (once, few, many) or the class of an expanded clone, and some rows leave it out.

D gene: NA; V gene: TRBV5-6; clone size: NA; J gene: TRBJ1-1; CDR3 protein: CASSLTPRGAFF; CDR3 DNA: TGTGCCAGCAGCTTGACACCCCGGGGGGCTTTCTTT
D gene: NA; V gene: TRBV7-8; clone size: NA; J gene: TRBJ2-7; CDR3 protein: CASSLAFSQQGISYEQYF; CDR3 DNA: TGTGCCAGCAGCTTAGCCTTCTCCCAGCAGGGAATCTCCTACGAGCAGTACTTC
D gene: NA; V gene: TRBV2; clone size: NA; J gene: TRBJ2-7; CDR3 protein: CASSEPRQAYEQYF; CDR3 DNA: TGTGCCAGCAGTGAACCCCGACAGGCCTACGAGCAGTACTTC
D gene: NA; V gene: TRBV4-3; clone size: once; J gene: TRBJ2-2; CDR3 protein: CASSQFRTGTGELFF; CDR3 DNA: TGCGCCAGCAGCCAATTTAGAACAGGAACCGGGGAGCTGTTTTTT
D gene: TRBD1; V gene: TRBV7-2; clone size: NA; J gene: TRBJ1-3; CDR3 protein: CASSPGQGLGDTIYF; CDR3 DNA: TGTGCCAGCAGTCCGGGACAGGGTCTTGGAGACACCATATATTTT
D gene: NA; V gene: TRBV19; clone size: once; J gene: TRBJ2-7; CDR3 protein: CASSISISGSYEQYF; CDR3 DNA: TGTGCCAGTAGTATATCCATCTCTGGATCCTACGAGCAGTACTTC
D gene: NA; V gene: TRBV27; clone size: NA; J gene: TRBJ1-1; CDR3 protein: CASSPTWGRLTEAFF; CDR3 DNA: TGTGCCAGCAGTCCTACCTGGGGCAGACTCACTGAAGCTTTCTTT
D gene: NA; V gene: TRBV30; clone size: NA; J gene: TRBJ2-3; CDR3 protein: CAWSPPPGTQYF; CDR3 DNA: TGTGCCTGGAGTCCCCCTCCAGGTACGCAGTATTTT
D gene: NA; V gene: TRBV13; clone size: once; J gene: TRBJ2-4; CDR3 protein: CASSPQGRNIQYF; CDR3 DNA: TGTGCCAGCAGCCCCCAAGGGAGAAACATTCAGTACTTC
D gene: TRBD1; V gene: TRBV6-1; clone size: few; J gene: TRBJ1-1; CDR3 protein: CASSESDRVGTEAFF; CDR3 DNA: TGTGCCAGCAGTGAATCAGACAGGGTCGGCACTGAAGCTTTCTTT
D gene: NA; V gene: TRBV6-1; clone size: NA; J gene: TRBJ1-1; CDR3 protein: CASSERVTGVNTEAFF; CDR3 DNA: TGTGCCAGCAGTGAACGGGTGACAGGTGTCAACACTGAAGCTTTCTTT
D gene: TRBD1; V gene: TRBV5-6; clone size: few; J gene: TRBJ2-1; CDR3 protein: CASSFGTGWIF; CDR3 DNA: TGTGCCAGCAGCTTCGGGACAGGGTGGATCTTC
D gene: NA; V gene: TRBV6-5; clone size: NA; J gene: TRBJ1-6; CDR3 protein: CASSRPGRNSPLHF; CDR3 DNA: TGTGCCAGCAGCCGGCCAGGGAGGAATTCACCCCTCCACTTT
D gene: NA; V gene: TRBV6-1; clone size: NA; J gene: TRBJ2-7; CDR3 protein: CASSEANRWDEQYF; CDR3 DNA: TGTGCCAGCAGTGAAGCTAACAGATGGGACGAGCAGTACTTC
D gene: NA; V gene: TRBV9; clone size: NA; J gene: TRBJ1-1; CDR3 protein: CASSVEAGSDEAFF; CDR3 DNA: TGTGCCAGCAGCGTAGAGGCAGGGAGTGACGAAGCTTTCTTT
D gene: TRBD2; V gene: TRBV5-6; clone size: NA; J gene: TRBJ2-5; CDR3 protein: CASSLTSAGETQYF; CDR3 DNA: TGTGCCAGCAGCTTGACTAGCGCGGGAGAGACCCAGTACTTC
D gene: NA; V gene: TRBV2; clone size: NA; J gene: TRBJ1-4; CDR3 protein: CASSETRVGEKLFF; CDR3 DNA: TGTGCCAGCAGTGAAACCAGGGTAGGCGAAAAACTGTTTTTT
D gene: TRBD2; V gene: TRBV9; clone size: once; J gene: TRBJ2-1; CDR3 protein: CASSVTGTSGNEQFF; CDR3 DNA: TGTGCCAGCAGCGTAACCGGGACTAGCGGCAATGAGCAGTTCTTC
D gene: NA; V gene: TRBV11-2; clone size: NA; J gene: TRBJ1-1; CDR3 protein: CASSLEGIAAFF; CDR3 DNA: TGTGCCAGCAGCTTAGAGGGGATTGCAGCTTTCTTT
D gene: NA; V gene: TRBV2; clone size: few; J gene: TRBJ1-2; CDR3 protein: CASSDGMGIYGYTF; CDR3 DNA: TGTGCCAGCAGTGACGGCATGGGAATCTATGGCTACACCTTC
D gene: TRBD1; V gene: TRBV7-6; clone size: NA; J gene: TRBJ2-7; CDR3 protein: CASSLETGVWNEQYF; CDR3 DNA: TGTGCCAGCAGCCTTGAGACAGGGGTCTGGAACGAGCAGTACTTC
D gene: TRBD1; V gene: TRBV7-2; clone size: NA; J gene: TRBJ1-1; CDR3 protein: CASSPGGLNTEAFF; CDR3 DNA: TGTGCCAGCAGCCCAGGGGGATTGAACACTGAAGCTTTCTTT
D gene: NA; V gene: TRBV19; clone size: few; J gene: TRBJ1-2; CDR3 protein: CASEGYGYTF; CDR3 DNA: TGTGCCAGCGAGGGGTATGGCTACACCTTC
D gene: TRBD2; V gene: TRBV7-3; clone size: NA; J gene: TRBJ2-1; CDR3 protein: CASSPTSGGANEQFF; CDR3 DNA: TGTGCCAGCAGCCCGACTAGCGGGGGGGCCAATGAGCAGTTCTTC
D gene: TRBD2; V gene: TRBV30; clone size: NA; J gene: TRBJ2-2; CDR3 protein: CAWTKGLENTGELFF; CDR3 DNA: TGTGCCTGGACCAAGGGACTAGAGAACACCGGGGAGCTGTTTTTT
D gene: NA; V gene: TRBV6-5; clone size: NA; J gene: TRBJ1-1; CDR3 protein: CASRRVGTEAFF; CDR3 DNA: TGTGCCAGCAGAAGGGTCGGGACTGAAGCTTTCTTT
D gene: NA; V gene: TRBV4-1; clone size: NA; J gene: TRBJ1-2; CDR3 protein: CASSQGSLLMGANLGYTF; CDR3 DNA: TGCGCCAGCAGCCAAGGATCTCTCCTAATGGGGGCGAACCTTGGCTACACCTTC
D gene: NA; V gene: TRBV30; clone size: NA; J gene: TRBJ1-5; CDR3 protein: CAWSVPLTGSNQPQHF; CDR3 DNA: TGTGCCTGGAGTGTACCTCTAACGGGAAGCAATCAGCCCCAGCATTTT
D gene: TRBD1; V gene: TRBV11-2; clone size: NA; J gene: TRBJ2-5; CDR3 protein: CASSLELAGTGGQETQYF; CDR3 DNA: TGTGCCAGCAGCTTAGAACTGGCCGGGACAGGGGGCCAAGAGACCCAGTACTTC
D gene: TRBD1; V gene: TRBV27; clone size: few; J gene: TRBJ2-1; CDR3 protein: CASNQKDRVSSYNEQFF; CDR3 DNA: TGTGCCAGCAACCAGAAAGACAGGGTAAGCTCCTACAATGAGCAGTTCTTC
D gene: TRBD1; V gene: TRBV4-3; clone size: once; J gene: TRBJ2-7; CDR3 protein: CASSHSGTGEYEQYF; CDR3 DNA: TGCGCCAGCAGCCACTCCGGGACAGGGGAATACGAGCAGTACTTC
D gene: TRBD1; V gene: TRBV7-9; clone size: NA; J gene: TRBJ2-5; CDR3 protein: CASSLATGEETQYF; CDR3 DNA: TGTGCCAGCAGCTTAGCGACAGGGGAAGAGACCCAGTACTTC
D gene: NA; V gene: TRBV7-9; clone size: NA; J gene: TRBJ1-4; CDR3 protein: CASSRGSEKLFF; CDR3 DNA: TGTGCCAGCAGCCGCGGAAGTGAAAAACTGTTTTTT
D gene: NA; V gene: TRBV4-2; clone size: once; J gene: TRBJ1-4; CDR3 protein: CASSRVGEKLFF; CDR3 DNA: TGTGCCAGCAGCCGCGTGGGGGAAAAACTGTTTTTT
D gene: TRBD2; V gene: TRBV4-1; clone size: NA; J gene: TRBJ2-5; CDR3 protein: CASSPYGTSGGDQETQYF; CDR3 DNA: TGCGCCAGCAGCCCCTACGGGACTAGCGGGGGGGACCAAGAGACCCAGTACTTC
D gene: TRBD1; V gene: TRBV19; clone size: NA; J gene: TRBJ1-2; CDR3 protein: CASSMYPGGVPKAGYTF; CDR3 DNA: TGTGCCAGTAGTATGTATCCAGGGGGCGTGCCGAAGGCGGGCTACACCTTC
D gene: NA; V gene: TRBV9; clone size: NA; J gene: TRBJ1-6; CDR3 protein: CASSVEDLRIGSPLHF; CDR3 DNA: TGTGCCAGCAGCGTAGAGGACCTAAGAATCGGTTCACCCCTCCACTTT
D gene: NA; V gene: TRBV19; clone size: NA; J gene: TRBJ1-1; CDR3 protein: CASNVEGGRGRRSTEAFF; CDR3 DNA: TGTGCCAGTAACGTGGAGGGGGGGAGGGGCCGGAGGAGCACTGAAGCTTTCTTT
D gene: TRBD1; V gene: TRBV14; clone size: NA; J gene: TRBJ1-2; CDR3 protein: CASSSTANPEGAIPGGYTF; CDR3 DNA: TGTGCCAGCAGCTCAACCGCCAACCCGGAGGGGGCAATCCCTGGTGGCTACACCTTC
D gene: NA; V gene: TRBV28; clone size: NA; J gene: TRBJ1-5; CDR3 protein: CASSLGEPFQPQHF; CDR3 DNA: TGTGCCAGCAGTTTGGGGGAACCCTTTCAGCCCCAGCATTTT
D gene: NA; V gene: TRBV10-3; clone size: NA; J gene: TRBJ2-7; CDR3 protein: CAISESLLGLGTYEQYF; CDR3 DNA: TGTGCCATCAGTGAAAGTCTGCTGGGTCTAGGGACCTACGAGCAGTACTTC
D gene: NA; V gene: TRBV27; clone size: NA; J gene: TRBJ1-2; CDR3 protein: CASSLKGPDGYTF; CDR3 DNA: TGTGCCAGCAGTTTAAAAGGACCAGATGGCTACACCTTC
D gene: TRBD1; V gene: TRBV30; clone size: NA; J gene: TRBJ2-3; CDR3 protein: CAWSLRDRGLVNTQYF; CDR3 DNA: TGTGCCTGGAGTCTCCGTGACAGGGGGTTAGTGAATACGCAGTATTTT
D gene: NA; V gene: TRBV9; clone size: NA; J gene: TRBJ1-6; CDR3 protein: CASSPGVHSYNSPLHF; CDR3 DNA: TGTGCCAGCAGCCCCGGGGTCCACTCCTATAATTCACCCCTCCACTTT
D gene: NA; V gene: TRBV29-1; clone size: NA; J gene: TRBJ2-7; CDR3 protein: CSVDGGSYEQYF; CDR3 DNA: TGCAGCGTTGATGGCGGCTCCTACGAGCAGTACTTC
D gene: NA; V gene: TRBV11-1; clone size: NA; J gene: TRBJ1-1; CDR3 protein: CASSLGGNEAFF; CDR3 DNA: TGTGCCAGCAGCCTCGGGGGAAATGAAGCTTTCTTT